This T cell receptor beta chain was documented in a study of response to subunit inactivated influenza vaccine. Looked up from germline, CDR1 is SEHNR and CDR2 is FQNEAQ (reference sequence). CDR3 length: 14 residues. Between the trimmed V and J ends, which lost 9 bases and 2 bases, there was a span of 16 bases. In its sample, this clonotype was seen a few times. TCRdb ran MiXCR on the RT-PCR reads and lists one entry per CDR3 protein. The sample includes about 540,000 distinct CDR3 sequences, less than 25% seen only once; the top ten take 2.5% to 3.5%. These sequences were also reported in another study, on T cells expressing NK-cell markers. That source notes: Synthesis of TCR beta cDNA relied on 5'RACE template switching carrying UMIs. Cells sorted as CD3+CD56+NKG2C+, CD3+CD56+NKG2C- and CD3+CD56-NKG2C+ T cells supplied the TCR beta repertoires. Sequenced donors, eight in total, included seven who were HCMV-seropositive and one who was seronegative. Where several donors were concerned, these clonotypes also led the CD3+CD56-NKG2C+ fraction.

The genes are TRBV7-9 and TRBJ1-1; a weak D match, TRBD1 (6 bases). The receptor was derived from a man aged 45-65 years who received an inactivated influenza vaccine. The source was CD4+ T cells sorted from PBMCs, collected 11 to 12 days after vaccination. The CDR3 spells CASRSGVINTEAFF. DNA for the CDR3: TGTGCCAGTAGGTCAGGGGTCATAAACACTGAAGCTTTCTTT.